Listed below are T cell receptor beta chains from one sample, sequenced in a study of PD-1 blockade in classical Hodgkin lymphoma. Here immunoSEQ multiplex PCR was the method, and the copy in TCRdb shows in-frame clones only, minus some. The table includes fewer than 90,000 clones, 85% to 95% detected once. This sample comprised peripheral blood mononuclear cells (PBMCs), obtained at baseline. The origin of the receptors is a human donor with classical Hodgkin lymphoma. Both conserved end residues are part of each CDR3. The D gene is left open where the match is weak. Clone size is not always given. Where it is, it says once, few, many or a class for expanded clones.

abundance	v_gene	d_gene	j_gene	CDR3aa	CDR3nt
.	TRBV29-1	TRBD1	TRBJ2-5	CSVTGERETQYF	TGCAGCGTGACAGGGGAGAGGGAGACCCAGTACTTC
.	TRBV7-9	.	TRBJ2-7	CASSNPLTGEQYF	TGTGCCAGCAGCAACCCACTCACAGGGGAGCAGTACTTC
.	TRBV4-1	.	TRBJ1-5	CASSQDLGARKSFRSNQPQHF	TGCGCCAGCAGCCAAGATCTAGGGGCGCGGAAAAGTTTTCGTAGCAATCAGCCCCAGCATTTT
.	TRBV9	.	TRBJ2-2	CASSVVEKGGNTGELFF	TGTGCCAGCAGCGTAGTAGAGAAGGGGGGTAACACCGGGGAGCTGTTTTTT
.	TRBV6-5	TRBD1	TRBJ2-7	CASSYSAGTGGYEQYF	TGTGCCAGCAGTTACTCTGCCGGGACAGGAGGATACGAGCAGTACTTC
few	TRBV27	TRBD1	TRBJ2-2	CASSSLRFGQGGGELFF	TGTGCCAGCAGTTCTTTAAGGTTCGGACAGGGCGGCGGGGAGCTGTTTTTT
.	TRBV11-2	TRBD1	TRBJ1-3	CASSYSGTGTSGNTIYF	TGTGCCAGCAGCTACTCCGGGACAGGGACTAGTGGAAACACCATATATTTT
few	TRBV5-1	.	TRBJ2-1	CASSLARDPSYNEQFF	TGCGCCAGCAGCTTGGCCAGGGATCCCTCCTACAATGAGCAGTTCTTC
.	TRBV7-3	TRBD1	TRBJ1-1	CASSPTGDTEAFF	TGTGCCAGCAGCCCCACAGGGGACACTGAAGCTTTCTTT
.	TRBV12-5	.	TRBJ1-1	CASAEELTEAFF	TGTGCTAGCGCCGAAGAGCTCACTGAAGCTTTCTTT
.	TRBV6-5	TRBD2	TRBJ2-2	CASSFSGTSGSGELFF	TGTGCCAGCAGTTTTTCCGGGACTAGCGGGTCCGGGGAGCTGTTTTTT
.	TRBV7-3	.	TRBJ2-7	CASSLQRTEVAEQYF	TGTGCCAGCAGCTTACAGCGGACAGAAGTTGCCGAGCAGTACTTC
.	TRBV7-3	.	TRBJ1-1	CASSPTGGEFTEAFF	TGTGCCAGCAGCCCGACCGGAGGGGAGTTCACTGAAGCTTTCTTT
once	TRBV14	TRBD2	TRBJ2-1	CASSTSQGLAGGREQFF	TGTGCCAGCAGCACGAGTCAGGGCCTAGCGGGAGGAAGGGAGCAGTTCTTC
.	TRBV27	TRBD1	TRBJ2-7	CASSRTQGVRLLAYEQYF	TGTGCCAGCAGTAGAACACAGGGGGTAAGACTTCTCGCCTACGAGCAGTACTTC
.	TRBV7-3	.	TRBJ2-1	CASSFISSPLNEQFF	TGTGCCAGCAGCTTTATTTCGAGCCCATTGAATGAGCAGTTCTTC
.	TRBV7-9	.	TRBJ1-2	CASSLQGSIGYTF	TGTGCCAGCAGCCTACAGGGTTCCATTGGCTACACCTTC
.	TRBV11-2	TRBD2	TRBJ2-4	CASSPERGWIADIQYF	TGTGCCAGCAGCCCCGAGCGGGGCTGGATCGCAGACATTCAGTACTTC
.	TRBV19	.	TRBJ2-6	CASNRQASQFSGANVLTF	TGTGCCAGTAATAGACAGGCCTCTCAATTCTCTGGGGCCAACGTCCTGACTTTC
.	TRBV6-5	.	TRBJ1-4	CASSYGIVATNEKLFF	TGTGCCAGCAGTTACGGGATTGTAGCAACTAATGAAAAACTGTTTTTT
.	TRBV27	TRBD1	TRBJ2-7	CASSSALQGTEQYF	TGTGCCAGCAGTTCGGCGTTACAGGGGACCGAGCAGTACTTC
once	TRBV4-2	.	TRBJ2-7	CASSQYRASDLYEQYF	TGTGCCAGCAGCCAATATAGGGCTAGCGACCTCTACGAGCAGTACTTC
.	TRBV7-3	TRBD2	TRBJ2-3	CASSLYSGTRTDTQYF	TGTGCCAGCAGCCTATATAGCGGGACGCGCACAGATACGCAGTATTTT
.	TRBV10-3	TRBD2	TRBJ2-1	CAISESGTSGRKNNEQFF	TGTGCCATCAGTGAGTCAGGGACTAGCGGGAGGAAAAACAACGAGCAGTTCTTC
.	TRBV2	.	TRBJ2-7	CAIANGSISYEQYF	TGTGCCATCGCGAACGGCAGCATCTCCTACGAGCAGTACTTC
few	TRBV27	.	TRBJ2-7	CASSSQAGSKEQYF	TGTGCCAGCAGTTCCCAGGCAGGATCGAAAGAGCAGTACTTC
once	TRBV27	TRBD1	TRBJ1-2	CASSSTGQGPNYGYTF	TGTGCCAGCAGCTCAACCGGACAGGGGCCAAACTATGGCTACACCTTC
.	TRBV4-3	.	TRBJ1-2	CASSQALTAANYGYTF	TGCGCCAGCAGCCAAGCCCTGACAGCAGCTAACTATGGCTACACCTTC
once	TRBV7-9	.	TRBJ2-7	CASSLGSGASYEQYF	TGTGCCAGCAGCTTAGGCTCCGGGGCGTCCTACGAGCAGTACTTC
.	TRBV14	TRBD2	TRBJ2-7	CASSLRLAGVSEQYF	TGTGCCAGCAGCCTCAGATTAGCGGGAGTTAGCGAGCAGTACTTC
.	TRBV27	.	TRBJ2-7	CASSLITGRSYEQYF	TGTGCCAGCAGTTTAATTACAGGCCGCTCCTACGAGCAGTACTTC
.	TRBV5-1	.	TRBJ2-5	CASTGTQETQYF	TGCGCCAGCACCGGGACCCAAGAGACCCAGTACTTC
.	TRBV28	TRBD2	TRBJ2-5	CASSSSGTSAQETQYF	TGTGCCAGCAGTTCCTCCGGGACTAGCGCCCAAGAGACCCAGTACTTC
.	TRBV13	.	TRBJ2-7	CASSLTPSDEQYF	TGTGCCAGCAGCTTAACCCCTTCGGACGAGCAGTACTTC
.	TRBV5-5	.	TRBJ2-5	CASSFPFGGPETQYF	TGTGCCAGCAGCTTCCCTTTTGGAGGTCCAGAGACCCAGTACTTC
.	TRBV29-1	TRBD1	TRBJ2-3	CSVEADRGGPTDTQYF	TGCAGCGTTGAAGCGGACAGGGGAGGACCCACAGATACGCAGTATTTT
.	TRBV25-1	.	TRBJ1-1	CASSEVTNTEAFF	TGTGCCAGCAGTGAAGTAACCAACACTGAAGCTTTCTTT
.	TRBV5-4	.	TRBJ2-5	CASSLANRVGETQYF	TGTGCCAGCAGCTTGGCCAACAGGGTTGGAGAGACCCAGTACTTC
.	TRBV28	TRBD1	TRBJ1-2	CASSSTGTGGGGYTF	TGTGCCAGCAGTTCAACCGGGACAGGGGGAGGGGGCTACACCTTC
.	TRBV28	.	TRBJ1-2	CASSLVGYGYTF	TGTGCCAGCAGTTTAGTGGGCTATGGCTACACCTTC
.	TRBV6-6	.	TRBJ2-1	CASSYPSRGPFNEQFF	TGTGCCAGCAGTTACCCTAGCCGAGGACCATTTAATGAGCAGTTCTTC
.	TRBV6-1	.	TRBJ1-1	CASSDGGGGHTEAFF	TGTGCCAGCAGTGATGGCGGTGGAGGACACACTGAAGCTTTCTTT
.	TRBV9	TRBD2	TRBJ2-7	CASSSGGPYEQYF	TGTGCCAGCAGTAGCGGGGGACCCTACGAGCAGTACTTC
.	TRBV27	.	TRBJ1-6	CASSSLSGNSPLHF	TGTGCCAGCAGTTCTTTATCCGGAAATTCACCCCTCCACTTT
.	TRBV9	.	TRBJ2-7	CASSVVPSSYEQYF	TGTGCCAGCAGCGTAGTTCCCAGTTCCTACGAGCAGTACTTC
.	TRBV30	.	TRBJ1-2	CAWEAGGDGYTF	TGTGCCTGGGAGGCGGGGGGGGATGGCTACACCTTC
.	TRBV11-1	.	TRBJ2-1	CASSLTGKRGYNEQFF	TGTGCCAGCAGCCTGACAGGCAAACGGGGTTACAATGAGCAGTTCTTC
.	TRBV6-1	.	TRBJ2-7	CASSEELGGACYF	TGTGCCAGCAGTGAAGAATTAGGTGGCGCCTGTTACTTC
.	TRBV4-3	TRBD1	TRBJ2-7	CASSQMTGGSPYEQYF	TGCGCCAGCAGCCAGATGACAGGGGGCAGTCCCTACGAGCAGTACTTC
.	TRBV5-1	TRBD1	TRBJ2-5	CASSLGGQGETQYF	TGCGCCAGCAGCTTGGGGGGACAGGGGGAGACCCAGTACTTC
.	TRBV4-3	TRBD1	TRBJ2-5	CASSQVSRGLYQETQYF	TGCGCCAGCAGCCAAGTCTCCAGGGGGCTCTATCAAGAGACCCAGTACTTC
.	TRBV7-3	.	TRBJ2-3	CASSLPSLDTQYF	TGTGCCAGCAGCTTACCCTCCCTAGATACGCAGTATTTT
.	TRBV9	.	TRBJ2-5	CASSVGLTTKETQYF	TGTGCCAGCAGCGTAGGGCTGACTACTAAAGAGACCCAGTACTTC